This section outlines one T cell receptor beta chain sequence together with its context. This clonotype has at least ten counts. The antigen this receptor binds is unknown. Base qualities are not provided; no much larger clone lies one nucleotide away. To synthesize cDNA, template-switch 5'RACE was performed with a primer carrying a 10-nucleotide random unique molecular identifier so that each TCR transcript was tagged. Every sequencing run yielded over 180 million TCR-beta sequences covering 15-18 subjects. The RNeasy kit was used for extraction of total RNA. The KAPA Real-time Library Amplification kit was used to amplify TCR-beta VDJ regions with primers for the TCR constant region and the 5'RACE anchor. Sample indexes and Illumina adaptors were added in a first PCR, after which library yield was increased in a second PCR. The roughly 650 bp TCR product was size-selected on a 2% E-gel SizeSelection system after Ampure bead purification. Library quality was checked on a Bioanalyzer, concentration was measured with Qubit, and libraries were quantified with the Kapa Library Quantification kit before pooling. Libraries were sequenced paired-end 2 x 150 bp on an Illumina HiSeq 2500. To increase sequence diversity, roughly 25-31% phiX was spiked into each library pool. The original methods were these. Quality-filtered reads were processed with the UMI-based MiGEC pipeline, and over 75% of raw TCR sequences were removed by the MiGEC pipeline during error correction. IMGT germline references were used for alignment of VDJ genes, and clonotypes were defined by a unique CDR3 amino acid sequence together with V-J genes. VDJtools evaluated clonal expansion, Shannon diversity and CDR3 relatedness (CalcPairwiseDistances, ClusterSamples); CLCbio workbench built phylogenetic trees. Using coefficient-of-variation modelling across technical triplicates, the study counted a clone as expanded if it had at least 8 unique UMIs. TCRdb handled the public reads itself, with Q25 trimming in fastp and clone calling in MiXCR, and kept productive beta chains. CDR3 protein duplicates are merged, each entry listing the most common genes and DNA. TCRdb, not the authors, supplied the V and J calls. The sample contains roughly 50,000 distinct CDR3 sequences, about 13% of them found a single time. Around 9% of the sample is taken by the ten largest.

Deletion took 0 bases off V and 8 bases off J, with a span of 12 bases between the germline ends. The CDR3 covers 15 residues, taking in both the cysteine and the phenylalanine. Only the CDR3 DNA is retained, 45 bases long and in frame from the first base. As encoded in the germline V gene, CDR1 is SGHDT while CDR2 is YYEEEE. The label giving this sample's time point can be read as: longitudinal time-point 3. For unsorted PBMC libraries, 2 million PBMCs were used after storage in RNAlater at -80 degrees C until RNA extraction. PBMCs were separated from peripheral blood using Ficoll-Hypaque density gradient centrifugation and then cryopreserved in liquid nitrogen. The sample originates from a study of neurological immune-mediated disorders (dated by TCRdb to the late 2010s). Some background on the complete study: Using UMI-based sequencing, the study compared peripheral blood TCR-beta repertoires from patients with HTLV-I-associated myelopathy (HAM/TSP), patients with multiple sclerosis, and healthy controls. Longitudinal samples, technical triplicates and paired sorted CD4+ and CD8+ T-cell subsets, alongside PBMC samples, were included among the roughly 100 TCR-beta libraries. Longitudinal HAM/TSP donors and healthy donors each had 3 time-points at intervals of about 3-40 months. The cohort included about 66 subjects: some 14 with HAM/TSP, approximately 35 with multiple sclerosis, and 20 or so healthy controls.

Study-wide conclusions, independent of this receptor: TCR clonal expansion was greatest in HAM/TSP patients and smallest in MS patients, who ranked below even healthy controls. No identical CDR3 amino acid sequences were shared among expanded clones across subjects, suggesting private TCR-beta repertoires in all groups.

Recombination joined TRBV5-6 with TRBJ1-6, with the D segment identity uncertain. Input material: PBMCs. This clonotype was sampled from a male donor with HTLV-1-associated myelopathy (HAM/TSP). The CDR3 in this case is CASSLALGTHSPLHF. The DNA reads TGTGCCAGCAGCTTGGCCTTAGGCACCCATTCACCCCTCCACTTT.